The rows below give T cell receptor beta chains drawn from one sample of a study of blood T cell repertoires in COVID-19. Profiling relied on immunoSEQ multiplex PCR, and the TCRdb table lists in-frame clones only, not all of them. The table includes about 42,000 clones, about 91% detected once. What was sequenced was peripheral blood. These receptor sequences come from a human donor in a cohort sampled during active COVID-19. Both conserved end residues are part of each CDR3. A D gene is named only where the DNA matches it firmly. Size is stated for part of the rows, as once, few or many counts, or as a class when the clone is expanded.

j_call clone_size d_call v_call cdr3_aa cdr3_nt
TRBJ1-4 NA NA TRBV27 CASSLGGAGEKLFF TGTGCCAGCAGTTTAGGGGGGGCTGGGGAAAAACTGTTTTTT
TRBJ2-3 once TRBD2 TRBV7-2 CASSRTSAGGLFNTQYF TGTGCCAGCAGCAGGACGAGCGCGGGAGGGCTCTTTAATACGCAGTATTTT
TRBJ2-1 NA NA TRBV13 CASSLSGGGREQFF TGTGCCAGCAGCTTAAGTGGGGGGGGGCGTGAGCAGTTCTTC
TRBJ1-6 NA TRBD1 TRBV7-9 CASSSNRGANSPLHF TGTGCCAGCAGCTCGAACAGGGGCGCTAATTCACCCCTCCACTTT
TRBJ2-7 few NA TRBV20-1 CSLRSGHEQYF TGCAGCCTCAGGAGCGGCCACGAGCAGTACTTC
TRBJ2-2 NA TRBD2 TRBV5-4 CASSLLAGNTGELFF TGTGCCAGCAGCTTGCTAGCGGGGAACACCGGGGAGCTGTTTTTT
TRBJ2-1 NA TRBD1 TRBV10-3 CAIQQGYEQFF TGTGCCATACAACAGGGGTATGAGCAGTTCTTC
TRBJ2-7 NA TRBD1 TRBV14 CASSRFSGGDEQYF TGTGCCAGCAGCCGATTTTCAGGGGGAGACGAGCAGTACTTC
TRBJ2-4 NA NA TRBV20-1 CSASYSGFKNIQYF TGCAGTGCTAGTTATTCAGGTTTCAAAAACATTCAGTACTTC
TRBJ2-7 once NA TRBV2 CASSDYSPYEQYF TGTGCCAGCAGTGATTACAGCCCCTACGAGCAGTACTTC
TRBJ2-2 once TRBD2 TRBV4-3 CASSQERLAVLNTGELFF TGCGCCAGCAGCCAAGAGCGCCTAGCGGTCTTGAACACCGGGGAGCTGTTTTTT
TRBJ1-1 NA TRBD1 TRBV7-8 CASSSDRVLNTEAFF TGTGCCAGCAGCTCCGACAGGGTACTGAACACTGAAGCTTTCTTT
TRBJ2-7 NA TRBD1 TRBV5-1 CASSKDRGAAEQYF TGCGCCAGCAGCAAGGACAGGGGAGCGGCTGAGCAGTACTTC
TRBJ1-1 NA NA TRBV7-2 CASSLQGSITEAFF TGTGCCAGCAGCTTACAGGGATCGATCACTGAAGCTTTCTTT
TRBJ2-2 NA TRBD2 TRBV5-1 CASSNGGTGELFF TGCGCCAGCAGTAACGGGGGGACCGGGGAGCTGTTTTTT
TRBJ2-7 NA TRBD2 TRBV2 CASSERGLAAYEQYF TGTGCCAGCAGTGAAAGGGGACTAGCGGCCTACGAGCAGTACTTC
TRBJ1-2 once NA TRBV6-2/TRBV6-3 CASSYSSSPGYYTF TGTGCCAGCAGTTACTCATCCTCGCCCGGTTACTACACCTTC
TRBJ2-2 NA NA TRBV7-3 CASSLIQSSLTGELFF TGTGCCAGCAGCTTAATCCAAAGTTCACTCACCGGGGAGCTGTTTTTT
TRBJ2-1 NA NA TRBV29-1 CSVEVRVNEQFF TGCAGCGTTGAGGTACGAGTAAATGAGCAGTTCTTC